This is a list of T cell receptor beta chains from one sample in a study of T-cell memory formation after mild COVID-19. MiXCR, run by TCRdb on the 5' RACE reads, gives a single entry per CDR3 protein. The table has roughly 400,000 distinct CDR3 sequences, about 16% seen once. The sample taken for sequencing was PBMCs or a T cell subset sorted from them (not recorded which). Receptors originate from a man younger than 35 who had mild COVID-19 (a few samples of this study predate the infection). Cell type and time point are not known. CDR3s include the opening cysteine and the closing phenylalanine or tryptophan. D genes are given only for firm matches. Clone size is given for some rows only: seen once, a few or many times, or a class if the clone is expanded.

D gene	V gene	J gene	clone size	CDR3 DNA	CDR3 protein
TRBD1	TRBV4-1	TRBJ2-3	few	TGCGCCAGCAGCCAACGGACAGGCCTGAGAAATACGCAGTATTTT	CASSQRTGLRNTQYF
TRBD2	TRBV11-2	TRBJ2-7	few	TGTGCCAGCGCTGGAGCGGGGGGGCAGGTCGAGCAGTACTTC	CASAGAGGQVEQYF
-	TRBV12-3/TRBV12-4	TRBJ2-2	-	TGTGCCAGCACCGAGACTAGTTCCGGGGAGCTGTTTTTT	CASTETSSGELFF
TRBD2	TRBV12-3/TRBV12-4	TRBJ2-7	few	TGTGCCAGCAGCCCTAGCGGGGGGGGGTACGAGCAGTACTTC	CASSPSGGGYEQYF
-	TRBV29-1	TRBJ2-1	-	TGCAGCGTTTCGGGACACCTATACAATGAGCAGTTCTTC	CSVSGHLYNEQFF
TRBD1	TRBV28	TRBJ1-4	-	TGTGCCAGCACGGGACAGTTTAATGAAAAACTGTTTTTT	CASTGQFNEKLFF
TRBD2	TRBV9	TRBJ2-5	-	TGTGCCAGCAGCGTAGAGGGAGCGGGGGGGCCCGAGACCCAGTACTTC	CASSVEGAGGPETQYF
-	TRBV4-2	TRBJ2-4	-	TGTGCCAGCAGCCAAGGGGCCTTAAAGACGGCCAAAAACATTCAGTACTTC	CASSQGALKTAKNIQYF
TRBD1	TRBV6-5	TRBJ1-1	-	TGTGCCAGCAGTTTGAAGGGGGCGGAGAACACTGAAGCTTTCTTT	CASSLKGAENTEAFF
-	TRBV7-3	TRBJ1-1	few	TGTGCCAGCAGCACCCTAAGCCAGATGAACACTGAAGCTTTCTTT	CASSTLSQMNTEAFF
TRBD1	TRBV6-2/TRBV6-3	TRBJ1-1	-	TGTGCCAGCAGTGCAGGGGGCGAGAACACTGAAGCTTTCTTT	CASSAGGENTEAFF
TRBD1	TRBV3-1	TRBJ1-6	-	TGTGCCAGCAGCCAAGTAGGACAGGGTGGTTCACCCCTCCACTTT	CASSQVGQGGSPLHF
TRBD1	TRBV4-3	TRBJ1-5	few	TGCGCCAGCAGCCAAGACTGGGGACAGGGTCAGCCCCAGCATTTT	CASSQDWGQGQPQHF
-	TRBV7-2	TRBJ1-2	-	TGTGCCAGCACCACGATGCGGGGGACCTATGGCTACACCTTC	CASTTMRGTYGYTF
TRBD1	TRBV24-1	TRBJ2-1	-	TGTGCCACCAGTGAAACCCCAGGGGGCCTGCAGTTCTTC	CATSETPGGLQFF
TRBD2	TRBV7-2	TRBJ2-5	few	TGTGCCAGCAGCCAAACTGTTCTAGCGGGGGAGACCCAGTACTTC	CASSQTVLAGETQYF
TRBD1	TRBV5-1	TRBJ2-5	-	TGCGCCAGCAGCTTGGAGGACAGGGTTGGGGAGACCCAGTACTTC	CASSLEDRVGETQYF
-	TRBV20-1	TRBJ2-3	-	TGCAGTGCTAGAAGAGGGGGGGGCCCGCACACAGATACGCAGTATTTT	CSARRGGGPHTDTQYF
-	TRBV28	TRBJ2-2	-	TGTGCCAGCAGGGGGGGCGAGAACACCGGGGAGCTGTTTTTT	CASRGGENTGELFF
TRBD2	TRBV12-3/TRBV12-4	TRBJ2-5	-	TGTGCCAGCAGCCGAGGACTAGCGGGGCGGGAGACCCAGTACTTC	CASSRGLAGRETQYF
TRBD1	TRBV20-1	TRBJ2-1	-	TGCAGTGCTAGACGCCGGACAGGAGCCGGCAATGAGCAGTTCTTC	CSARRRTGAGNEQFF
-	TRBV10-3	TRBJ2-4	-	TGTGCCATCAGTGGTGTTAGCAAAAACATTCAGTACTTC	CAISGVSKNIQYF
-	TRBV5-1	TRBJ1-3	-	TGCGCCAGCAGCCCTGAGACCAGGCGGGGAAACACCATATATTTT	CASSPETRRGNTIYF
-	TRBV5-1	TRBJ2-5	few	TGCGCCAGCAGCTTGAGGAGGTTGGGTCAAGAGACCCAGTACTTC	CASSLRRLGQETQYF
-	TRBV2	TRBJ1-5	-	TGTGCCAGCAGTGAATATAGAGGGGACAATCAGCCCCAGCATTTT	CASSEYRGDNQPQHF
-	TRBV20-1	TRBJ1-1	-	TGCAGTGCTCCCCGACGGATAGGGAACACTGAAGCTTTCTTT	CSAPRRIGNTEAFF
TRBD1	TRBV10-3	TRBJ2-7	many	TGTGCCATCAGTGAGAAAACAGGGGGCTACGAGCAGTACTTC	CAISEKTGGYEQYF
-	TRBV3-1	TRBJ1-4	few	TGTGCCAGCATGGGCTCAGCCCGTGAAAAACTGTTTTTT	CASMGSAREKLFF
TRBD2	TRBV29-1	TRBJ2-3	few	TGCAGCGTTGAAGACCCCCGGGGGGGGCAGTATTTT	CSVEDPRGGQYF
-	TRBV6-6	TRBJ2-2	-	TGTGCCAGCAGTTCCTCGGGGGACACCGGGGAGCTGTTTTTT	CASSSSGDTGELFF
-	TRBV15	TRBJ1-1	few	TGTGCCACCAGCAGAGATTTTTTGGGGGCTTTCTTT	CATSRDFLGAFF
-	TRBV7-8	TRBJ1-1	few	TGTGCCAGCAGCTTAGTGGCGGCAGGCCCTGAGGCTCCGGCTCCTGAAGCTTTCTTT	CASSLVAAGPEAPAPEAFF
TRBD1	TRBV20-1	TRBJ2-7	-	TGCTCGACAGGGGGGTACTCCTACGAGCAGTACTTC	CSTGGYSYEQYF
TRBD2	TRBV7-9	TRBJ2-1	few	TGTGCCAGCAGCCCTAAAGCGGGGGGCCTTTCCTACAATGAGCAGTTCTTC	CASSPKAGGLSYNEQFF
-	TRBV15	TRBJ1-4	few	TGTGCCACCAGCAGAGACCTACGGGAAAAACTGTTTTTT	CATSRDLREKLFF
TRBD1	TRBV3-1	TRBJ1-6	many	TGTGCCAGCAGCCAGGGGACAGGGGGCTCACCCCTCCACTTT	CASSQGTGGSPLHF
-	TRBV24-1	TRBJ1-6	-	TGTGCCACCAGTGATAACAGAAGCTCCTATAATTCACCCCTCCACTTT	CATSDNRSSYNSPLHF
-	TRBV12-3/TRBV12-4	TRBJ2-1	-	TGTGCCAGCAGTTACCAAGCCGGGACCCGCACCAATGAGCAGTTCTTC	CASSYQAGTRTNEQFF
TRBD2	TRBV7-6	TRBJ2-3	few	TGTGCCAGCAGCTTAGCACCAGCGGGAAACACAGATACGCAGTATTTT	CASSLAPAGNTDTQYF
-	TRBV7-9	TRBJ2-1	-	TGTGCCAGCAGGCAGGGGTACAATGAGCAGTTCTTC	CASRQGYNEQFF
TRBD1	TRBV12-3/TRBV12-4	TRBJ1-1	-	TGTGCCAGCAGTTCAGGGGGGCAGGGGAACACTGAAGCTTTCTTT	CASSSGGQGNTEAFF
TRBD1	TRBV5-1	TRBJ1-1	few	TGCGCCAGCAGCTTGCCTAATGGACAGGCGGACACTGAAGCTTTCTTT	CASSLPNGQADTEAFF
-	TRBV12-5	TRBJ2-1	-	TGTGCTAGTGGTCCCCAGATCGGGGGGCTCGATGAGCAGTTCTTC	CASGPQIGGLDEQFF
-	TRBV6-5	TRBJ2-6	few	TGTGCCAGCAGTACCGACAGGGAGGCGTATGGGGCCAACGTCCTGACTTTC	CASSTDREAYGANVLTF
TRBD1	TRBV6-5	TRBJ1-2	many	TGTGCCAGCAGTTACCCCGCGACAGGGGATGGGGGCTACACCTTC	CASSYPATGDGGYTF
TRBD1	TRBV6-2/TRBV6-3	TRBJ1-5	-	TGTGCCAGCAGTTACGGCTGGGACAGGGGGAATCAGCCCCAGCATTTT	CASSYGWDRGNQPQHF
TRBD2	TRBV7-9	TRBJ2-3	-	TGTGCCAGCAGCCGGGGACTAGCGGGGGGCCTAAGCACAGATACGCAGTATTTT	CASSRGLAGGLSTDTQYF
-	TRBV4-1	TRBJ2-7	-	TGCGCCAGCAGCCGATTGTCGGCCGCAATCTCCTACGAGCAGTACTTC	CASSRLSAAISYEQYF
-	TRBV7-9	TRBJ1-1	many	TGTGCCAGCAGCTTAGAACGGCAGAACACTGAAGCTTTCTTT	CASSLERQNTEAFF
TRBD1	TRBV5-1	TRBJ2-5	few	TGCGCCAGCAGCTTCGGACAGGCCCAAGAGACCCAGTACTTC	CASSFGQAQETQYF
TRBD2	TRBV4-1	TRBJ2-7	once	TGCGCCAGCAGCCAAGAGGGACTAGCGGGGTTCGCCTACGAGCAGTACTTC	CASSQEGLAGFAYEQYF
TRBD2	TRBV12-3/TRBV12-4	TRBJ2-7	few	TGTGCCAGCAGTTTAGCGCGGGGGGAGCAGTACTTC	CASSLARGEQYF
-	TRBV29-1	TRBJ2-2	-	TGCAGCGTTGCATTCTACGTCGCCGGGGAGCTGTTTTTT	CSVAFYVAGELFF
-	TRBV4-1	TRBJ1-2	-	TGCGCCAGCAGCCAAGAGGGGAGGCAGGGTGGCTATGGCTACACCTTC	CASSQEGRQGGYGYTF
-	TRBV7-7	TRBJ2-5	-	TGTGCTAGCAGCTTTAGGGCGTACCAAGAGACCCAGTACTTC	CASSFRAYQETQYF
TRBD1	TRBV4-1	TRBJ1-3	-	TGCGCCAGCAGCCCTAGGGACAGCCTTTCTGGAAACACCATATATTTT	CASSPRDSLSGNTIYF
-	TRBV5-5	TRBJ1-2	-	TGTGCCAGCAGCTTGGCCGCGGGATATGAGAACTATGGCTACACCTTC	CASSLAAGYENYGYTF
-	TRBV7-2	TRBJ2-5	few	TGTGCCAGCAGCTGGGACCCGGTTGGGACCCAGTACTTC	CASSWDPVGTQYF